One sample yielded the 18 T cell receptor beta chains listed below, sequenced in a study of human T cells and chemical hapten exposure. As to time point: pre-sensitization, week 0. Treatment defined: therapeutic diphenylcyclopropenone sensitization with weekly scalp DPC. The starting material, unfractionated whole blood, was used for total RNA extraction. In TCRdb, the RACE reads were re-called with MiXCR into one record per CDR3 protein. The sample holds tens of thousands of distinct CDR3 sequences; approximately 10% are singletons and the top ten take around 25%. The material was whole blood, obtained in connection with sensitization to the hapten diphenylcyclopropenone (DPC). All receptors come from a man aged 50 or older with alopecia areata. Some clones in this sample may be carry-over from other donors' samples.

This clonotype has more than one count but fewer than ten. DNA of the CDR3: TGCGCCAGCAGCCGGGACGGACAGGGCGATCAGCCCCAGCATTTT. Protein product: CASSRDGQGDQPQHF. V usage is TRBV5-1 and J usage is TRBJ1-5; 8 bases align to TRBD1. The junction had 8 bases not matched to a gene; V was cut back by 4 bases and J by 5 bases. The CDR3 is 15 residues long. The germline V gene encodes CDR1 SGHRS and CDR2 YFSETQ. Supplemented by reference TRBV5-1 and TRBJ1-5, the full variable domain reads KAGVTQTPRYLIKTRGQQVTLSCSPISGHRSVSWYQQTPGQGLQFLFEYFSETQRNKGNFPGRFSGRQFSNSRSEMNVSTLELGDSALYLCASSRDGQGDQPQHFGDGTRLSIL.

The chain joins TRBV10-1 to TRBJ2-3, with 14 nucleotides matching TRBD2. Losses at the gene ends were 4 bases for V and 5 bases for J; bases not matched to a gene: 5. The CDR3 contains 16 residues. Looked up from germline, CDR1 is WNHNN and CDR2 is SYGVQD (reference sequence). CDR3 protein: CASSGGTSGSQDTQYF. The CDR3 DNA is TGCGCCAGCAGTGGAGGGACTAGCGGGAGTCAAGATACGCAGTATTTT.

This chain joins TRBV29-1 and TRBJ1-1, with D unclear. The germline gives CDR1 SQVTM, CDR2 ANQGSEA. The CDR3 sequence is 11 residues long. The V gene lost 6 bases and the J gene lost 8 bases, with 13 bases spanning the gap. The chain's CDR3 is CSVDRGSEAFF. DNA for the CDR3: TGCAGCGTCGATCGGGGTTCCGAAGCTTTCTTT.

This clonotype has ten or more counts. J is TRBJ1-2 and V is TRBV7-2, with 7 nucleotides matching TRBD1. CDR3 length: 14 residues. Germline-derived CDR1 and CDR2 are SGHTA and FQGNSA. The V segment lost 1 base and the J segment 4 bases; nucleotides outside the gene matches: 3. The CDR3 sequence is CASSLGQGFYGYTF. Here the CDR3 DNA reads TGTGCCAGCAGCTTAGGACAGGGATTCTATGGCTACACCTTC.

This clonotype was seen many times. The gene calls are TRBV6-6 and TRBJ2-1; D may be TRBD1 or TRBD2 (5 bases each). Germline V gives CDR1 MNHNY, CDR2 SVGAGI (reference sequence). V gave up 4 bases and J gave up 14 bases, with 21 bases separating them. The CDR3 runs 14 residues. The CDR3 DNA sequence: TGTGCCAGCAGTTCCCTGGGGGTGCGAGGGATAGAGTTCTTC. This translates into CASSSLGVRGIEFF.

This clonotype has ten or more counts. The V gene is TRBV11-2, the J gene TRBJ2-5; the match to TRBD2 covers 7 bases. CDR1 SGHAT and CDR2 FQNNGV come from the germline V gene. With 1 base clipped from V and 4 bases from J, the junction kept 9 bases outside the gene matches. The CDR3 runs 16 residues. The CDR3 DNA is TGTGCCAGCAGCTTAGCGGCCGGGAGGACCGGAGAGACCCAGTACTTC. Amino acid sequence: CASSLAAGRTGETQYF.

The rearrangement links TRBV7-2 to TRBJ2-1; the D gene is possibly TRBD2 (6 bases). This CDR3 is 16 amino acids long. Germline CDR1 reads SGHTA; CDR2 reads FQGNSA. Trimming removed 1 base at V and 0 bases at J, with 10 bases between. The CDR3 DNA is TGTGCCAGCAGCTTAGGCGGGATGAGCTCCTACAATGAGCAGTTCTTC. The encoded protein is CASSLGGMSSYNEQFF. Looking up the rest from reference TRBV7-2 and TRBJ2-1 gives the full variable domain: GAGVSQSPSNKVTEKGKDVELRCDPISGHTALYWYRQSLGQGLEFLIYFQGNSAPDKSGLPSDRFSAERTGGSVSTLTIQRTQQEDSAVYLCASSLGGMSSYNEQFFGPGTRLTVL.

The chain uses TRBV19 and TRBJ1-5; D might be TRBD1 (5 bases). Germline V CDR1 and CDR2: LNHDA, SQIVND (reference sequence). The CDR3 sequence is 15 residues long. Trimming removed 3 bases at V and 7 bases at J, with 16 bases between. CDR3 DNA sequence: TGTGCCAGTAGTATCGGGCAGGGCAACGAACAGCCCCAGCATTTT. It specifies CASSIGQGNEQPQHF.

This clonotype showed up many times. The chain has TRBV19 and TRBJ2-7, with 10 bases lining up with TRBD2. The V and J ends lost 6 bases and 4 bases, in that order; junction bases with no gene match: 18. The CDR3 is 18 residues long. Germline CDR1 LNHDA, CDR2 SQIVND (reference sequence). CDR3 bases: TGTGCCAGTAGATCCCGGTCGGCTAGCGGGAGTAATTGGTACGAGCAGTACTTC. Protein: CASRSRSASGSNWYEQYF. Supplemented by reference TRBV19 and TRBJ2-7, the full variable domain reads DGGITQSPKYLFRKEGQNVTLSCEQNLNHDAMYWYRQDPGQGLRLIYYSQIVNDFQKGDIAEGYSVSREKKESFPLTVTSAQKNPTAFYLCASRSRSASGSNWYEQYFGPGTRLTVT.

This clonotype occurred a few times. The genes are TRBV28 and TRBJ2-7; TRBD1 is a possible D gene (5 bases). With 6 bases removed from V and 4 bases from J, the gap between germline ends came to 10 bases. The germline V gene encodes CDR1 MDHEN and CDR2 SYDVKM. This CDR3 comprises 12 residues. CDR3 DNA sequence: TGTGCCAGCAGCGCAGGGAAATACGAGCAGTACTTC. It codes for CASSAGKYEQYF.

This clonotype showed up just a few times. The chain has TRBV5-1 and TRBJ2-3; the D gene could be TRBD1 or TRBD2 (5 bases each). Germline CDR1 reads SGHRS; CDR2 reads YFSETQ. The ends were cut back, 2 bases at V and 3 bases at J, with 13 bases in the middle. The CDR3 loop spans 15 amino acids. CDR3 sequence reads: CASSLWGIGTDTQYF. CDR3 coding DNA: TGCGCCAGCAGCTTATGGGGGATTGGGACAGATACGCAGTATTTT.

This clonotype has a count of ten or more. The chain employs TRBV7-2 and TRBJ2-7, with TRBD2 matching over 9 bases. This CDR3 region has 15 residues. The germline gives CDR1 SGHTA, CDR2 FQGNSA. With V trimmed by 4 bases and J by 4 bases, 8 bases remained unmatched. The chain's CDR3 is CASSSALTSGYEQYF. CDR3 nucleotide sequence: TGTGCCAGCAGCTCGGCCCTCACTAGCGGGTACGAGCAGTACTTC.

The chain has TRBV5-1 and TRBJ2-5; 7 bases agree with TRBD1. The CDR3 length is 15 residues. Germline lookup yields CDR1 SGHRS and CDR2 YFSETQ. Trimming at V came to 0 bases and at J to 4 bases, leaving 6 bases not matched to a gene. This CDR3 reads CASSLGQGFAETQYF. The CDR3 DNA follows: TGCGCCAGCAGCTTGGGACAGGGATTTGCAGAGACCCAGTACTTC.

This clonotype has at least ten counts. This chain joins TRBV29-1 and TRBJ2-7; tentative D call: TRBD2 (6 bases). The CDR3 contains 14 residues. The germline V and J ends were trimmed by 4 bases and 0 bases, with 13 bases remaining between them. CDR1 SQVTM and CDR2 ANQGSEA come from the germline V gene. The CDR3 protein is CSVGKAGSSYEQYF. The CDR3 bases are TGCAGCGTTGGGAAGGCGGGAAGCTCCTACGAGCAGTACTTC.

This clonotype was detected many times. The rearrangement uses TRBV5-4 and TRBJ2-7, with 7 bases lining up with TRBD1. Germline V gives CDR1 SGHNT, CDR2 YYREEE (reference sequence). J lost 2 bases, V lost 2 bases, and 7 bases had no gene match. The CDR3 length is 15 residues. This CDR3 is CASSLQGNPPYEQYF. As DNA, the CDR3 is TGTGCCAGCAGCTTACAGGGGAACCCCCCCTACGAGCAGTACTTC.

This clonotype was observed at least ten times. The chain recombines TRBV24-1 with TRBJ2-1; D is uncertain. CDR3 size: 12 residues. The germline V gene has CDR1 KGHDR and CDR2 SFDVKD. With 2 bases removed from V and 4 bases from J, the gap between germline ends came to 2 bases. The DNA of the CDR3 is TGTGCCACCAGTGATTCATACAATGAGCAGTTCTTC. Its translation is CATSDSYNEQFF.

This clonotype was seen repeatedly, ten times or more. The chain joins TRBV29-1 to TRBJ1-2, with 8 bases matching TRBD1. The CDR3 totals 13 residues. The V segment lost 6 bases and the J segment 3 bases; nucleotides outside the gene matches: 6. Germline assignment: CDR1 SQVTM and CDR2 ANQGSEA. DNA of the CDR3: TGCAGCGTGTCAGGGGGCGCGGACTATGGCTACACCTTC. The encoded protein is CSVSGGADYGYTF.

This clonotype was recorded a few times. The chain is built from TRBV27 and TRBJ2-1, with D perhaps TRBD2 (6 bases). V was trimmed by 3 bases and J by 6 bases, leaving 15 bases between them. The CDR3 totals 15 residues. Per the germline V gene, CDR1 is MNHEY and CDR2 is SMNVEV (reference sequence). The CDR3, as DNA: TGTGCCAGCAGTTTGGCGGGACGATCACTCAATGAGCAGTTCTTC. Protein: CASSLAGRSLNEQFF.